One T cell receptor beta chain is described in this entry. Its antigen remains unidentified. No much larger clone is present one base from it, and per-base qualities are unavailable. Per the germline V gene, SGHNT is the CDR1 and YENEEA is the CDR2. The cysteine opens and the phenylalanine closes a CDR3 of 15 amino acids. Only the CDR3 region is kept as DNA, spanning 45 bases read in frame from base 1. The junction carries 10 bases between V and J, which are trimmed by 0 bases and 2 bases respectively. This entry comes from a study of cytomegalovirus exposure and HLA in healthy donors (dated by TCRdb to between 2016 and 2019). Study-level background: An earlier analysis of 587 of the donors reported 276 Gb of sequence data and 90 million to 120 million unique TCR beta sequences obtained from roughly 180 million T cells. Around 320 gigabases of sequencing data and tens of millions of unique TCR sequences were included in an early release covering around 650 HLA-typed donors. The genetic ancestry cluster associated with self-reported Caucasian donors included roughly four fifths of the 398 genotyped donors. The study aimed to test whether signatures of past pathogen exposure could be identified by cataloging public T cell receptors. The study used immunosequencing to profile the T cell repertoires of approximately 690 subjects and linked those repertoires to cytomegalovirus serostatus. In addition to the first cohort of roughly 700 subjects, a separate validation cohort of approximately 110 different subjects was used. The study combined high-throughput TCR immunosequencing, statistical association of individual TCRs with disease status, and machine learning to predict cytomegalovirus infection status. A later analysis re-analyzed previously published TCR beta repertoires from 600 to 850 donors and added high-resolution HLA genotyping to study TCR occurrence patterns. Rather than drawing on any new phenotypic data, the later analysis identified candidate immune exposures from TCR beta sequences and the way those sequences occurred across donors. An earlier analysis of approximately 500 of the donors applied high-throughput TCR beta sequencing to assess whether each TCR beta V gene segment acted as functional or pseudogenic. Donor age, sex, ethnicity and CMV serostatus were collected together with the repertoire data. In a later genetic analysis, genome-wide SNP genotypes for about 55% of the roughly 700 donors were used, and that subset was treated as a discovery cohort. All discovery cohort repertoires had been generated on a single sequencing platform. HLA typing covered class I and class II loci at four-digit resolution. The number of typed donors differed by locus: about 620-640 for A, B, C, DRB1 and DQB1; some 500 for DQA1; 600 to 610 for DPA1; and 400 to 480 for DPB1. Because of strong linkage in the cohort, a few DR-DQ haplotypes were treated as single units for association and clustering. Among a few hundred genotyped donors of the cohort, an average of around 240,000 unique TCR beta nucleotide sequences were sequenced per donor, roughly 18% of them non-productive.

The method was the immunoSEQ multiplex PCR assay. For the multiplex PCR, a mixture combining 60 forward primers for TCR Vbeta segments and 13 reverse primers for TCR Jbeta segments was used. The CDR3 region of rearranged TCR beta genes was amplified from genomic DNA with a multiplex PCR assay. The Illumina HiSeq System was used to sequence the amplified TCR beta libraries as 87-base-pair reads. In the original analysis: Across the 600 to 700 repertoires, a later analysis counted roughly 84 million unique TCR beta chains, 9.5 million to 12 million of which were shared by at least two donors. To remove PCR and sequencing errors, raw reads were error-corrected and collapsed into unique sequences using a nearest-neighbor algorithm that merged closely related sequences. Alignment of CDR3 sequences to IMGT reference sequences was used to assign V, D and J gene segments. Each retained sequence needed at least a six-nucleotide match to both a V gene segment and a J gene segment. A rearrangement was called productive if the CDR3 had no stop codons and remained in frame with V and J, and every other rearrangement was called non-productive. CDR3 was defined according to IMGT convention as the region running from the second conserved V-encoded cysteine to the conserved J-encoded phenylalanine. In an earlier analysis of around 600 of the donors, sequences lacking an unambiguous match to a single V gene segment were excluded. An earlier analysis of a few hundred of the donors classified V segments as functional when productive rearrangements were above 56.7% and as segregating when the standard deviation between donors was above 5%. A statistical classification framework was built for diagnosing cytomegalovirus status from the catalog of TCR beta chain sequences. In a later analysis, TCR nucleotide sequences were compared against IMGT/GENE-DB human TR gene sequences so that V and J genes could be assigned. Using the TCRdist pipeline, a later analysis assigned CDR3 sequences along with most-parsimonious VDJ recombination scenarios. In a later analysis, each TCR beta chain was defined by its CDR3 amino acid sequence together with its V-gene family, and reads without a unique V-gene family were excluded. To address suspected cross-contamination and a sequencing artifact, a later analysis removed over 500 highly shared, low-generation-probability nucleotide sequences. In a later analysis, a clonal expansion index was calculated for each public chain from normalized within-repertoire ranks of inferred template counts. A later analysis computed generation probabilities with a VDJ recombination model fitted to out-of-frame rearrangements, and checked the results against IGoR. In a later analysis, TCR-TCR, TCR-HLA and TCR-CMV co-occurrence was scored with hypergeometric tests, and a repertoire-size bias correction was applied to TCR pairs. In a later analysis, false discovery rates were estimated by permuting HLA or CMV assignments 20 times. In a later analysis, co-occurring TCRs were grouped using DBSCAN, with TCRdist sequence similarity added in when clustering inside HLA-allele-positive subsets. For co-occurrence clustering, repertoires with fewer than 30,000 or more than 120,000 public chains were excluded, along with roughly five repertoires with anomalous nucleotide sharing. Imported from immuneACCESS, the table was reduced by TCRdb to in-frame sequences with V and J called. These copies leave out some clones; in studies compared against another copy, an unresolved V gene accounts for under half, and the cause of the remainder is not known. From that table come the V and J calls and clone size; the DNA was used to work out D and trimming. This sample is represented by about 110,000 clones; about 80% of them were singletons. The ten largest make up approximately 5% of the sample.

General findings and caveats noted by the study authors: In a later genetic analysis, a missense DCLRE1C variant was associated with V-gene and J-gene trimming of TCR beta chains, and the association was replicated in an independent cohort. A further reported finding was that TCR beta sequences accurately predicted the HLA-A and HLA-B alleles for most subjects in the first cohort. A group of highly shared sequence variants was considered likely to be a technical artifact of the sequencing pipeline. When HLA alleles, especially DR and DQ, strongly co-occurred, TCR associations were difficult to assign to individual alleles. The study gave a list of about 170 TCR beta chains associated with cytomegalovirus. Linkage disequilibrium might explain the correlated functional status among segregating V segments, but an unknown experimental factor could not be excluded. Because HLA typing was missing for some donors at each locus, association tests included only the typed subset. Presence/absence analyses assumed roughly uniform sequencing depth across donors, an assumption that may not hold. In a later analysis, several top co-occurrence clusters were reported to appear linked to parvovirus B19, influenza, CMV and Epstein-Barr virus. Specific HLA alleles were associated with around 18,000 TCR beta sequences at a false discovery rate of 0.05 in a later analysis. A later genetic analysis reported fewer N-insertions in productive TCRs among donors in an Asian-associated ancestry cluster than the approximately 670-donor mean. An earlier analysis of 587 of the donors showed that most TCR beta V segments appeared in productive rearrangements either about 87% or about 30% of the time, which broadly matched IMGT annotations. In this cohort, only TCR beta chains were sequenced, and detectable features were limited by the absence of alpha or paired-chain data. Some IMGT-functional V segments, including TRBV6-2 and TRBV6-3, could not be distinguished by the 87-base-pair reads and were therefore excluded. The authors suggested that the approach could potentially be generalized to other disease states and immunological phenotypes. Three of the identified cytomegalovirus-associated TCR beta chains were confirmed in vitro to be specific for cytomegalovirus antigens. Compared with equally common non-associated chains, HLA-associated TCR beta chains in a later analysis were more clonally expanded and had lower generation probabilities. According to a later analysis, TCR association rates differed among HLA loci, with DRB1 alleles showing the most associated TCRs and HLA-C alleles showing the fewest. The classifier was reported to diagnose cytomegalovirus status with high specificity and sensitivity in both the original and validation cohorts. According to a later analysis, most CMV-associated TCR beta chains appeared to be HLA-restricted, and the HLA associations seemed to be driven largely by CMV exposure. The earlier analysis of around 600 of the donors excluded some 16 rarely observed V segments, including chromosome 9 orphons, because counts were too low. Most TCR sequences were observed very rarely across donors, whereas some public TCRs were present in many individuals. Immune exposure information for the cohort was limited to CMV serostatus.

In total, over 600 healthy bone marrow donors made up the cohort. All cohort members were sampled while nominally healthy, although unrecorded immune exposures were likely present. The donor was CMV seropositive and was included in the group of 289 seropositive cohort members. A peripheral blood sample was collected from each donor, and TCR beta sequencing was performed on peripheral blood mononuclear cells. The Qiagen DNeasy Blood Extraction Kit was used to extract genomic DNA from the blood cell samples. Recombination linked TRBV11-3 to TRBJ1-1, with the D gene not confidently named. The sample consisted of PBMCs. The clonotype originates from a woman in her 30s in good health and CMV-seropositive. The CDR3 region reads CASSLDGPDNTEAFF. The DNA sequence is given as TGTGCCAGCAGCTTAGATGGCCCCGATAACACTGAAGCTTTCTTT.